Listed below are T cell receptor beta chains from one sample, sequenced in a study of identical twins. One entry per CDR3 protein results from TCRdb running MiXCR on the 5' RACE reads. This table has 350,000 to 450,000 distinct CDR3 sequences, approximately 18% appearing once. Specimen: naive T cells sorted from blood. All receptors come from a man aged 45-60 years in good health. CDR3s include the opening cysteine and the closing phenylalanine or tryptophan. The D gene is left open where the match is weak. Some rows mark clone size as missing; the rest say once, few, many or name a class of expanded clone.

j_call | v_call | d_call | clone_size | cdr3_aa | cdr3_nt
TRBJ2-3 | TRBV10-3 | . | . | CAISDPDTQYF | TGTGCCATCAGTGATCCGGATACGCAGTATTTT
TRBJ2-4 | TRBV7-8 | . | few | CASSLAPYGVGAYKNIQYF | TGTGCCAGCAGCTTAGCCCCGTACGGGGTGGGGGCTTACAAAAACATTCAGTACTTC
TRBJ1-5 | TRBV2 | . | . | CASSDGGVNQPQHF | TGTGCCAGCAGTGACGGAGGGGTCAATCAGCCCCAGCATTTT
TRBJ2-3 | TRBV7-3 | . | . | CASSLTLGGTDTQYF | TGTGCCAGCAGCTTAACACTAGGGGGCACAGATACGCAGTATTTT
TRBJ2-7 | TRBV6-5 | . | many | CASSYRGPAYEQYF | TGTGCCAGCAGTTACCGGGGGCCAGCCTACGAGCAGTACTTC
TRBJ2-3 | TRBV12-3/TRBV12-4 | . | . | CASRQGHTQYF | TGTGCCAGCAGGCAGGGTCATACGCAGTATTTT
TRBJ2-1 | TRBV4-1 | . | . | CASSLGTDSHNEQFF | TGCGCCAGCAGCCTGGGGACGGATTCCCACAATGAGCAGTTCTTC
TRBJ2-2 | TRBV19 | TRBD2 | . | CASSRDGTRTGELFF | TGTGCCAGTAGTCGGGACGGGACTAGGACCGGGGAGCTGTTTTTT
TRBJ2-7 | TRBV20-1 | . | . | CSAPLDVGFYYEQYF | TGCAGTGCTCCCCTGGATGTCGGATTTTACTACGAGCAGTACTTC
TRBJ2-3 | TRBV9 | . | . | CASSPPWGATDTQYF | TGTGCCAGCAGCCCGCCGTGGGGGGCCACAGATACGCAGTATTTT
TRBJ2-1 | TRBV29-1 | TRBD2 | . | CSVEGGTSGSWNEQFF | TGCAGCGTCGAGGGAGGGACTAGCGGGAGTTGGAATGAGCAGTTCTTC
TRBJ1-4 | TRBV14 | TRBD1 | . | CASSQPGQGEKLFF | TGTGCCAGCAGCCAACCGGGACAGGGCGAAAAACTGTTTTTT
TRBJ2-3 | TRBV5-1 | . | many | CASSLGRRTPTDTQYF | TGCGCCAGCAGCTTAGGGCGACGGACACCCACAGATACGCAGTATTTT
TRBJ2-5 | TRBV5-5 | TRBD2 | many | CASSSFLTGRDLQTQYF | TGTGCCAGCAGCTCCTTCCTGACCGGGAGGGATTTACAGACCCAGTACTTC
TRBJ1-6 | TRBV6-2/TRBV6-3 | . | few | CASSYSGTVMSPLHF | TGTGCCAGCAGTTACTCGGGGACGGTTATGTCACCCCTCCACTTT
TRBJ1-4 | TRBV4-2 | TRBD1 | many | CASSGAGTGNEKLFF | TGTGCCAGCAGTGGGGCCGGGACAGGGAATGAAAAACTGTTTTTT
TRBJ1-6 | TRBV27 | . | many | CASSLVRGNSPLHF | TGTGCCAGCAGTTTAGTCAGGGGTAATTCACCCCTCCACTTT
TRBJ1-5 | TRBV28 | TRBD1 | once | CASSLGGQAWSSNQPQHF | TGTGCCAGCAGTTTAGGGGGACAGGCTTGGAGTAGCAATCAGCCCCAGCATTTT
TRBJ1-1 | TRBV12-3/TRBV12-4 | TRBD1 | . | CASSFQGDTEAFF | TGTGCCAGCAGTTTCCAGGGGGACACTGAAGCTTTCTTT
TRBJ2-7 | TRBV6-5 | . | . | CASSYSGDRYEQYF | TGTGCCAGCAGTTACTCGGGTGATCGGTACGAGCAGTACTTC
TRBJ1-2 | TRBV24-1 | . | . | CATSDPGRSGGYTF | TGTGCCACCAGTGACCCCGGAAGAAGCGGTGGCTACACCTTC
TRBJ2-1 | TRBV12-3/TRBV12-4 | TRBD2 | . | CASRGGTSGGIDNEQFF | TGTGCCAGCAGGGGCGGGACTAGCGGGGGCATCGACAATGAGCAGTTCTTC
TRBJ2-1 | TRBV11-3 | . | few | CASSLGGRINNNEQFF | TGTGCCAGCAGCTTAGGGGGCCGTATTAATAACAATGAGCAGTTCTTC
TRBJ2-3 | TRBV7-2 | . | . | CASSLVGTWDTQYF | TGTGCCAGCAGCTTAGTTGGGACTTGGGATACGCAGTATTTT
TRBJ1-1 | TRBV28 | TRBD1 | . | CASRPDRGLTEAFF | TGTGCCAGCAGACCCGACAGGGGGCTCACTGAAGCTTTCTTT
TRBJ1-2 | TRBV29-1 | . | . | CSVEGGPNYGYTF | TGCAGCGTTGAAGGGGGCCCTAACTATGGCTACACCTTC
TRBJ1-2 | TRBV2 | TRBD1 | few | CASSVGTGAGYTF | TGTGCCAGCAGTGTGGGGACAGGGGCCGGCTACACCTTC
TRBJ2-7 | TRBV6-5 | . | few | CASSYSRGFEQYF | TGTGCCAGCAGTTACTCGAGGGGGTTCGAGCAGTACTTC
TRBJ2-7 | TRBV7-2 | TRBD1 | . | CASSQRQGASF | TGTGCCAGCAGTCAGAGACAGGGGGCGTCCTTC
TRBJ2-7 | TRBV27 | . | . | CASSLSTWGEPYEQYF | TGTGCCAGCAGTTTATCTACCTGGGGGGAGCCCTACGAGCAGTACTTC
TRBJ2-7 | TRBV6-5 | . | . | CASSYDLGVYEQYF | TGTGCCAGCAGTTACGACCTAGGGGTCTACGAGCAGTACTTC
TRBJ2-1 | TRBV5-1 | TRBD1 | many | CASSAYRGTPPNEQFF | TGCGCCAGCAGCGCATACAGGGGGACTCCTCCAAATGAGCAGTTCTTC
TRBJ1-2 | TRBV4-2 | . | . | CASSLTQGDNYGYTF | TGTGCCAGCAGCTTAACTCAGGGAGACAACTATGGCTACACCTTC
TRBJ2-1 | TRBV10-3 | . | few | CAIRTGSSYNEQFF | TGTGCCATCAGGACAGGAAGCTCCTACAATGAGCAGTTCTTC
TRBJ2-3 | TRBV12-3/TRBV12-4 | . | . | CASRSILSDTQYF | TGTGCCAGCAGATCCATCCTGTCAGATACGCAGTATTTT
TRBJ2-2 | TRBV20-1 | . | . | CSARGPPGRRTGELFF | TGCAGTGCTAGAGGCCCCCCTGGGAGGAGGACCGGGGAGCTGTTTTTT
TRBJ2-1 | TRBV5-6 | TRBD1 | . | CASSLGRRGHTYNEQFF | TGTGCCAGCAGCTTGGGTCGCAGGGGGCACACCTACAATGAGCAGTTCTTC
TRBJ2-2 | TRBV30 | TRBD2 | few | CAWRRLAWNTGELFF | TGTGCCTGGAGAAGACTAGCGTGGAACACCGGGGAGCTGTTTTTT
TRBJ2-2 | TRBV5-1 | TRBD1 | . | CASSFIQGRTGELFF | TGCGCCAGCAGCTTCATACAGGGGCGCACCGGGGAGCTGTTTTTT
TRBJ2-5 | TRBV9 | . | few | CASSVAPTAQETQYF | TGTGCCAGCAGCGTAGCTCCCACAGCCCAAGAGACCCAGTACTTC
TRBJ2-5 | TRBV18 | . | . | CASSPQGLQETQYF | TGTGCCAGCTCACCTCAGGGCCTTCAAGAGACCCAGTACTTC
TRBJ2-3 | TRBV4-2 | TRBD2 | few | CASSRVSGGDTDTQYF | TGTGCCAGCAGCCGAGTTAGCGGGGGAGACACAGATACGCAGTATTTT
TRBJ2-2 | TRBV28 | . | . | CASCRMGGNTGELFF | TGTGCCAGCTGCAGAATGGGTGGGAACACCGGGGAGCTGTTTTTT
TRBJ2-5 | TRBV29-1 | . | . | CSVELGMRYQETQYF | TGCAGCGTTGAATTGGGGATGCGGTACCAAGAGACCCAGTACTTC
TRBJ1-1 | TRBV29-1 | . | few | CSVEIGQNTEAFF | TGCAGCGTTGAAATAGGACAGAACACTGAAGCTTTCTTT
TRBJ1-5 | TRBV25-1 | . | . | CASSEFGGQPQHF | TGTGCCAGCAGTGAATTCGGGGGGCAGCCCCAGCATTTT
TRBJ1-2 | TRBV9 | TRBD1 | few | CARVGQSNGLDYGYTF | TGTGCCAGAGTGGGACAGTCTAATGGACTCGACTATGGCTACACCTTC
TRBJ2-7 | TRBV20-1 | . | . | CSATPGGHGGYEQYF | TGCAGTGCTACCCCTGGAGGACACGGTGGTTACGAGCAGTACTTC
TRBJ2-1 | TRBV20-1 | TRBD2 | . | CSASGTSRNEQFF | TGCAGTGCTAGCGGGACTAGTCGGAATGAGCAGTTCTTC
TRBJ2-1 | TRBV7-2 | TRBD2 | few | CASSPGLAGAPGNEQFF | TGTGCCAGCAGCCCTGGACTAGCGGGAGCCCCGGGAAATGAGCAGTTCTTC